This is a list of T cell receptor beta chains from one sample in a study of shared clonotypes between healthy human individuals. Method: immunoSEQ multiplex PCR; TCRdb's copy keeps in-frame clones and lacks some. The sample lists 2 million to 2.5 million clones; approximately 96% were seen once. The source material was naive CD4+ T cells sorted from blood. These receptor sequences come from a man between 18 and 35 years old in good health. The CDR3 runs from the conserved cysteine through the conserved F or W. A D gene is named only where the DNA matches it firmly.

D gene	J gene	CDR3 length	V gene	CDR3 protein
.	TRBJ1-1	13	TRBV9	CASSVAGLTEAFF
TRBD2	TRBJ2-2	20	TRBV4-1	CASSQDWTSGMLSYTGELFF
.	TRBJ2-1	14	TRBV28	CASSLGSWGNEQFF
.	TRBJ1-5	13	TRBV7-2	CASSLGYGRAQHF
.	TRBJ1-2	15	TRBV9	CASSVGIQKGYGYTF
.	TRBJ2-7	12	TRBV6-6	CASIGLFYEQYF
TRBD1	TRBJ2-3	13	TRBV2	CASMRGQTDTQYF
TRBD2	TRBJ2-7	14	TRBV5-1	CASSLAGGVYEQYF
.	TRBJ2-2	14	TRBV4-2	CASSQFGDTGELFF
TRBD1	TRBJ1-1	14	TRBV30	CAWTIDRGQGEAFF
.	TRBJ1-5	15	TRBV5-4	CASSFGGTGNQPQHF
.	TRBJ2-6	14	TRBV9	CASSPQDWANVLTF
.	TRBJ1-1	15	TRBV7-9	CASSLLQGSGTEAFF
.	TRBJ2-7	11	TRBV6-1	CASRVDYEQYF